This entry features one T cell receptor (beta chain) sequence. The data stem from a study of T cell changes during pregnancy in multiple sclerosis. V dropped 6 bases and J dropped 2; count of bases not matched to a gene: 3. CDR3 size: 14 residues. From germline, CDR1 is LNHDA and CDR2 SQIVND (reference sequence). Measured with immunoSEQ multiplex PCR; TCRdb has only the in-frame clones, and not every one. The data show some 38,000 clones, with about 93% seen just once and under 0.45% held by the top ten. The sequence came from a female donor in good health, enrolled as a control in a pregnancy study. Sequenced here: CD4+ T cells from peripheral blood mononuclear cells, sampled after pregnancy. The rearrangement links TRBV19 to TRBJ1-1, with 10 bases aligning to TRBD1. In DNA form, the CDR3 reads TGTGCCAGTAGCCGGGACAGGGGAAACACTGAAGCTTTCTTT. This codes for CASSRDRGNTEAFF.